In this sample, the clone carrying this T cell receptor (beta chain) turned up a few times. The data are from a study of blood T cells in healthy people across ages. The CDR3 totals 18 residues. CDR1 is PRHDT, CDR2 FYEKMQ, per germline (reference sequence). Trimming took 5 bases from V and 0 from J, leaving 20 bases between them. With a J-beta primer mix and a sample-barcoded 5' primer, a second PCR ran 7 to 11 cycles. The template-switch adaptor, which had 12 random nucleotides, put a tag on each cDNA molecule. One entry per CDR3 protein results from TCRdb running MiXCR on the 5' RACE reads. This table holds over 1,500,000 distinct CDR3 sequences, around 50% found once. Ranging in age from about 6 to 100, the donors were healthy Caucasian individuals from Russia.

Sequencing was carried out using blood. The TCR comes from a woman in her thirties or forties in good health. V gene TRBV13 combines with J gene TRBJ2-1, with D perhaps matching TRBD2 (6 bases). The CDR3 nucleotides read TGTGCCAGCAGCCCCATGGGACTGGGCGGGCACTCCTACAATGAGCAGTTCTTC. Protein sequence: CASSPMGLGGHSYNEQFF.